The 31 T cell receptor beta chains below all came from one sample that was sequenced in a study of blood T cell repertoires in COVID-19. Sequencing used immunoSEQ multiplex PCR; TCRdb keeps in-frame clones, though not all of them. The sample lists about 220,000 clones, 82% occurring once. Sequenced material: peripheral blood. Source of these receptors: a woman aged 70 to 79 with COVID-19, enrolled during active disease.

The rearrangement joins TRBV9 to TRBJ2-1, with 7 nucleotides matching TRBD1. Trimming took 0 bases from V and 2 from J; bases not matched to a gene: 5. CDR3 length: 16 amino acids. CDR1 SGDLS and CDR2 YYNGEE come from the germline V gene. The CDR3 spells CASSVDEGAAYNEQFF. The CDR3 coding sequence is TGTGCCAGCAGCGTAGATGAGGGGGCTGCCTACAATGAGCAGTTCTTC.

The V gene is TRBV5-1, the J gene TRBJ2-7; TRBD1 aligns across 7 bases. Germline V gene sequence: CDR1 SGHRS, CDR2 YFSETQ. This CDR3 has 15 residues. V shed 1 base, J shed 5 bases, and the junction held 9 bases outside the gene matches. The CDR3 protein is CASSLTDQGVNEQYF. CDR3 in DNA: TGCGCCAGCAGCTTGACTGACCAGGGGGTCAACGAGCAGTACTTC.

This chain joins TRBV24-1 and TRBJ2-1; 8 nucleotides line up with TRBD1. The germline CDR1 and CDR2 sequences are KGHDR and SFDVKD. V shed 2 bases, J shed 7 bases, and the junction held 9 bases outside the gene matches. The CDR3 is 16 residues long. This CDR3 is CATSDSRTGLRNEQFF. Written as DNA, the CDR3 is TGTGCCACCAGTGATTCCAGGACAGGGCTACGGAATGAGCAGTTCTTC.

V usage is TRBV5-5 and J usage is TRBJ1-2, with 9 nucleotides matching TRBD1. Germline loops: CDR1 SGHKS, CDR2 YYEKEE (reference sequence). J lost 12 bases, V lost 3 bases, and 12 bases had no gene match. The CDR3 extends over 14 amino acids. CDR3 protein: CASSSTGGYLPNTF. Here the CDR3 DNA reads TGTGCCAGCAGCTCAACAGGGGGCTATCTTCCGAACACCTTC.

This chain connects TRBV5-6 to TRBJ2-1; TRBD2 agrees at 9 bases. Looked up from germline, CDR1 is SGHDT and CDR2 is YYEEEE. The V gene end was trimmed by 4 bases and the J gene end by 8 bases; junction bases not matched to a gene: 10. The CDR3 extends over 15 amino acids. CDR3 sequence: CASSPRTSVLHEQFF. CDR3 coding DNA: TGTGCCAGCAGCCCGCGGACTAGCGTGCTTCATGAGCAGTTCTTC.

The chain combines TRBV18 with TRBJ1-1; perhaps TRBD1 as D (5 bases). V was cut by 6 bases and J by 3 bases, with 11 bases left in between. The CDR3 covers 13 residues. Germline loops: CDR1 KGHSH, CDR2 LQKENI. CDR3 in DNA: TGTGCCAGCTCCGGGGGGGGAGACACTGAAGCTTTCTTT. As protein: CASSGGGDTEAFF.

With respect to this clone: At the DNA level, this CDR3 is encoded by other sequences in the same sample as well. Here the CDR3 reads CASSLGGLNTEAFF. CDR3 nucleotide sequence: TGCGCCAGCAGCTTAGGGGGCTTAAACACTGAAGCTTTCTTT. The V and J genes are TRBV5-1 and TRBJ1-1; TRBD1 aligns across 7 bases. The CDR3 covers 14 residues. The trim removed 2 bases at V and 2 bases at J, leaving 3 bases unmatched. Germline CDR1 is SGHRS and CDR2 is YFSETQ.

The chain employs TRBV29-1 and TRBJ1-1; D perhaps matches TRBD1 (5 bases). Germline V gene lookup returns CDR1 SQVTM and CDR2 ANQGSEA. The CDR3 covers 13 residues. V was pared by 5 bases and J by 2 bases, with 12 bases between. The CDR3 here is CSVRREGNTEAFF. CDR3 DNA sequence: TGCAGCGTTCGCAGGGAGGGTAACACTGAAGCTTTCTTT. The complete variable domain, with remaining parts taken from reference TRBV29-1 and TRBJ1-1, reads SAVISQKPSRDICQRGTSLTIQCQVDSQVTMMFWYRQQPGQSLTLIATANQGSEATYESGFVIDKFPISRPNLTFSTLTVSNMSPEDSSIYLCSVRREGNTEAFFGQGTRLTVV.

The CDR3 DNA follows: TGTGCCACCAGTGATTTGCTCGCGGGAGACCAAGAGACCCAGTACTTC. The encoded protein is CATSDLLAGDQETQYF. V is TRBV24-1 and J is TRBJ2-5; TRBD2 matches 7 bases. The CDR3 extends over 16 amino acids. Germline trimming cut 0 bases from V and 0 bases from J; bases unmatched to any gene: 3. Germline V gene data show CDR1 as KGHDR and CDR2 as SFDVKD.

The chain couples TRBV9 to TRBJ2-1; D not resolved. Trimming cost V 1 base and J 7 bases, with 9 bases left between them. Germline-derived CDR1 and CDR2 are SGDLS and YYNGEE. The CDR3 extends over 13 amino acids. CDR3 in amino acids: CASSVFLRNEQFF. The CDR3 bases are TGTGCCAGCAGCGTATTCCTTCGGAATGAGCAGTTCTTC.

The chain uses TRBV18 and TRBJ2-5; D possibly corresponds to TRBD2 (5 bases). Trimming took off 2 bases at V and 2 bases at J, with 9 bases between the two ends. The CDR3 runs 14 residues. Germline loops: CDR1 KGHSH, CDR2 LQKENI. The CDR3, as DNA: TGTGCCAGCTCACCAGGGTCGGGACAAGAGACCCAGTACTTC. Translated, it gives CASSPGSGQETQYF.

The gene calls are TRBV30 and TRBJ1-5; 8 bases fit TRBD1. Per germline, CDR1 GTSNPN and CDR2 SVGIG (reference sequence). V shed 0 bases, J shed 4 bases, and the junction held 11 bases outside the gene matches. The CDR3 runs to 17 residues. The CDR3 loop reads CAWSVAAGGVRNQPQHF. CDR3 sequence (DNA): TGTGCCTGGAGTGTAGCGGCAGGGGGCGTGAGAAATCAGCCCCAGCATTTT.

The V and J genes are TRBV2 and TRBJ1-1; D is ambiguous. The CDR3 consists of 15 residues. Germline V gene sequence: CDR1 SNHLY, CDR2 FYNNEI. V lost 8 bases and J 1 base, leaving 17 bases between the germline ends. The CDR3 sequence: CASRSSLAPNTEAFF. CDR3 sequence (DNA): TGTGCCAGCCGGTCGTCACTTGCTCCGAACACTGAAGCTTTCTTT.

The chain combines TRBV30 with TRBJ2-7; D is possibly TRBD1 (6 bases). The germline V and J ends were trimmed by 0 bases and 3 bases, with 6 bases remaining between them. Germline V CDR1 and CDR2: GTSNPN, SVGIG (reference sequence). The CDR3 loop spans 12 amino acids. The CDR3 bases are TGTGCCTGGAGTGTAGGGGGCTACGAGCAGTACTTC. As protein: CAWSVGGYEQYF. The full variable domain, completed using reference TRBV30 and TRBJ2-7, is SQTIHQWPATLVQPVGSPLSLECTVEGTSNPNLYWYRQAAGRGLQLLFYSVGIGQISSEVPQNLSASRPQDRQFILSSKKLLLSDSGFYLCAWSVGGYEQYFGPGTRLTVT.

V usage is TRBV5-6 and J usage is TRBJ1-6; D remains ambiguous. There are 16 residues in the CDR3. The germline CDR1 and CDR2 sequences are SGHDT and YYEEEE. The V gene lost 1 base and the J gene lost 0 bases, with 8 bases spanning the gap. This CDR3 is CASSLYASSYNSPLHF. DNA of the CDR3: TGTGCCAGCAGCTTGTACGCCAGCTCCTATAATTCACCCCTCCACTTT.

This clone turned up a few times. J is TRBJ1-3 and V is TRBV28, with 7 bases lining up with TRBD1. CDR3 length equals 13 residues. Losses at the gene ends were 8 bases for V and 4 bases for J; bases not matched to a gene: 5. Germline CDR1 reads MDHEN; CDR2 reads SYDVKM. The CDR3 DNA is TGTGCCAGCCTACAGGGGAGAGGAAACACCATATATTTT. Translating it yields CASLQGRGNTIYF.

The chain has TRBV6-4 and TRBJ1-6; TRBD1 might be the D (6 bases). The V end lost 7 bases, the J end lost 8 bases, and 12 bases lay between the germline ends. This CDR3 contains 13 residues. Germline V gene sequence: CDR1 MRHNA, CDR2 SNTAGT. The CDR3 loop is CASNQGYDSPLHF. As DNA, the CDR3 is TGTGCCAGCAATCAGGGGTATGATTCACCCCTCCACTTT.

This clone came up a few times. J is TRBJ2-7 and V is TRBV2, with D possibly TRBD2 on 6 matching bases. Trimming left V 10 bases short and J 3 bases short, with 19 bases between. This CDR3 is built from 14 residues. Germline V gives CDR1 SNHLY, CDR2 FYNNEI. CDR3 sequence: CATQIGSVIYEQYF. In DNA, the CDR3 is TGTGCCACTCAAATCGGGAGCGTGATCTACGAGCAGTACTTC.

The chain couples TRBV20-1 to TRBJ2-1; 15 bases are shared with TRBD2. Germline V gene data show CDR1 as DFQATT and CDR2 as SNEGSKA (reference sequence). Losses at the gene ends were 3 bases for V and 4 bases for J; bases not matched to a gene: 4. This CDR3 contains 16 residues. The CDR3 spells CSASGTSGRKYNEQFF. CDR3 DNA sequence: TGCAGTGCTAGTGGGACTAGCGGGAGGAAGTACAATGAGCAGTTCTTC.

The chain is built from TRBV7-9 and TRBJ2-7; 8 positions agree with TRBD1. The junction had 17 bases not matched to a gene; V was cut back by 5 bases and J by 2 bases. The CDR3 runs to 18 residues. CDR1 and CDR2 (germline): SEHNR, FQNEAQ (reference sequence). This CDR3 reads CASSPRDYGTGRPYEQYF. CDR3 in DNA: TGTGCCAGCAGCCCGAGAGATTACGGGACAGGCCGACCCTACGAGCAGTACTTC.

The V gene is TRBV10-3, the J gene TRBJ1-5; a weak D match, TRBD1 (6 bases). The germline V gene has CDR1 ENHRY and CDR2 SYGVKD. V was pared by 4 bases and J by 6 bases, with 13 bases between. The length of the CDR3 is 14 residues. The CDR3 spells CAISGTGQGQPQHF. The CDR3 bases are TGTGCCATCAGTGGCACAGGGCAGGGTCAGCCCCAGCATTTT.

The chain links TRBV5-1 to TRBJ1-6, with 7 bases matching TRBD1. Germline V gene lookup returns CDR1 SGHRS and CDR2 YFSETQ. Trimming removed 3 bases from V and 7 bases from J; junction bases left unmatched: 7. The CDR3 spans 15 residues. The CDR3: CASSSGQTGNSPLHF. The CDR3 DNA sequence: TGCGCCAGCAGCTCGGGACAGACGGGAAATTCACCCCTCCACTTT.

The rearrangement uses TRBV2 and TRBJ1-3, with D maybe TRBD1 (5 bases). The germline V gene encodes CDR1 SNHLY and CDR2 FYNNEI. Trimming took off 7 bases at V and 0 bases at J, with 16 bases between the two ends. The CDR3 is made up of 16 amino acids. The CDR3 loop reads CASTLEGPLSGNTIYF. The CDR3, as DNA: TGTGCCAGCACGTTGGAGGGACCCCTCTCTGGAAACACCATATATTTT.

The chain joins TRBV27 to TRBJ2-1; possibly TRBD2 for D (6 bases). The germline V gene has CDR1 MNHEY and CDR2 SMNVEV (reference sequence). The CDR3 totals 15 residues. V lost 6 bases, J lost 8 bases, and 20 bases lay in between. CDR3 DNA sequence: TGTGCCAGCAGAGGGACTTCCAAACCGAACTATGAGCAGTTCTTC. Its translation: CASRGTSKPNYEQFF.

This sequence joins TRBV7-9 and TRBJ1-2; weak D call: TRBD1 (6 bases). The CDR3 contains 15 residues. V was shortened by 3 bases and J by 1 base, with 12 bases between the two germline ends. The germline gives CDR1 SEHNR, CDR2 FQNEAQ (reference sequence). CDR3 nucleotides: TGTGCCAGCAGCTTCGGACAGCATTTTAACTATGGCTACACCTTC. It translates to CASSFGQHFNYGYTF.

The chain combines TRBV5-1 with TRBJ2-7; 8 bases are shared with TRBD1. The V segment lost 4 bases and the J segment 2 bases; nucleotides outside the gene matches: 8. The CDR3 consists of 15 residues. CDR1 is SGHRS, CDR2 YFSETQ, per germline. The DNA for the CDR3 is TGCGCCAGCAGCAAAGGACAGGGTGGCACCTACGAGCAGTACTTC. Amino acids: CASSKGQGGTYEQYF.

This clone was detected only once. The V call is TRBV6-4, the J call TRBJ1-2; D might be TRBD1 (6 bases). This CDR3 comprises 16 residues. Trimming removed 6 bases from V and 9 bases from J, with 26 bases in between. CDR1 MRHNA and CDR2 SNTAGT come from the germline V gene. The CDR3 spells CASSQGGGGSSLSYTF. CDR3 in DNA: TGTGCCAGCAGCCAAGGGGGAGGGGGATCTTCTCTAAGCTACACCTTC.

The chain joins TRBV28 to TRBJ1-6, with D maybe TRBD1 (6 bases). Germline V gene data show CDR1 as MDHEN and CDR2 as SYDVKM. This CDR3 has 13 amino acids. Here the CDR3 DNA reads TGTGCTGCTACAGGGACATTTAATTCACCCCTCCACTTT. Residues: CAATGTFNSPLHF.

CDR3 region: CASSSTERLAGLQYF. The CDR3 bases are TGTGCCAGCAGTTCTACAGAAAGACTAGCTGGGTTACAGTACTTC. V and J are TRBV28 and TRBJ2-7, with 7 nucleotides matching TRBD2. V trimming: 4 bases; J trimming: 10 bases; junction bases outside the gene matches: 16. Germline assignment: CDR1 MDHEN and CDR2 SYDVKM. The CDR3 is 15 amino acids.

This chain joins TRBV2 and TRBJ2-3; TRBD1 aligns across 8 bases. This CDR3 has 14 residues. V lost 7 bases, J lost 2 bases, and 5 bases stayed unmatched. The V gene's germline CDR1 is SNHLY and CDR2 FYNNEI. The DNA for the CDR3 is TGTGCCAGCAAGGAGGACAGGGTCACAGATACGCAGTATTTT. Amino acid sequence: CASKEDRVTDTQYF.

This sequence joins TRBV7-3 and TRBJ2-2; 8 bases match TRBD1. Looked up from germline, CDR1 is SGHTA and CDR2 is FQGTGA. The CDR3 runs to 15 residues. Trimming at V came to 4 bases and at J to 6 bases, leaving 7 bases not matched to a gene. CDR3 sequence reads: CASSSDRVGAGELFF. The CDR3 coding sequence is TGTGCCAGCAGCTCGGACAGGGTGGGCGCCGGGGAGCTGTTTTTT.